The 9 T cell receptor beta chains listed next were all sequenced from one sample in a study of Ad26.COV2.S vaccination and SARS-CoV-2 variants. The method was immunoSEQ multiplex PCR; TCRdb's version includes in-frame clones alone and lacks a portion of them. The table includes roughly 380,000 clones, around 87% detected once. This sample's treatment: about 20 received Ad26.COV2.S at low or high dose, single or two shots; roughly 5 received placebo; per-sample allocation not given. Sample collection was performed on day 63 after the first vaccine or placebo injection. Material: peripheral blood, obtained in a trial of Ad26.COV2.S vaccine versus placebo. All receptors come from a person aged 18-60 years who received the Ad26.COV2.S COVID-19 vaccine or a placebo.

Only a few counts were recorded for this clone. The chain links TRBV2 to TRBJ1-2; D is possibly TRBD1 (5 bases). Deletions cut 7 bases from V and 5 bases from J, with 17 bases between. CDR1 and CDR2 from the germline V gene are SNHLY and FYNNEI. The CDR3 spans 14 residues. The CDR3: CASNGGGVIYGYTF. DNA for the CDR3: TGTGCCAGCAACGGGGGAGGGGTTATTTATGGCTACACCTTC.

In this sample, this clone turned up once. This rearrangement joins TRBV18 to TRBJ1-6; D ambiguous. The CDR3 has 15 amino acids. The germline CDR1 and CDR2 sequences are KGHSH and LQKENI. Trimming took off 0 bases at V and 8 bases at J, with 11 bases between the two ends. CDR3 loop: CASSPPTGSDSPLHF. The CDR3 coding sequence is TGTGCCAGCTCACCACCGACGGGAAGCGATTCACCCCTCCACTTT.

The chain recombines TRBV5-1 with TRBJ2-3; D not resolved. The CDR3 spans 14 residues. Germline values: CDR1 SGHRS, CDR2 YFSETQ. V gave up 3 bases and J gave up 4 bases, with 12 bases separating them. CDR3 DNA sequence: TGCGCCAGCAGCTCGGGCCGCGCTCCAGATACGCAGTATTTT. This sequence encodes CASSSGRAPDTQYF.

Comment on this clone: The same CDR3 is also encoded by other DNA sequences in this sample. The genes are TRBV9 and TRBJ1-5; D gene ambiguous. Per germline, CDR1 SGDLS and CDR2 YYNGEE. The CDR3 consists of 14 residues. V lost 0 bases and J lost 1, with 5 bases in between. CDR3 residues: CASSVATSNQPQHF. CDR3 nucleotides: TGTGCCAGCAGCGTAGCTACCAGCAATCAGCCCCAGCATTTT.

V and J are TRBV28 and TRBJ2-5; 9 bases map to TRBD1. The ends lost 6 bases at V and 7 bases at J; junction bases unmatched: 12. The CDR3 has 15 residues. In germline, CDR1 is MDHEN, CDR2 SYDVKM. This CDR3 reads CASRDTGTGRVTQYF. CDR3 DNA: TGTGCCAGCAGGGATACCGGGACAGGGAGGGTGACCCAGTACTTC.

The J gene is TRBJ2-3, the V gene TRBV7-3; 9 nucleotides agree with TRBD1. This CDR3 comprises 15 residues. Germline CDR1 is SGHTA and CDR2 is FQGTGA. The trim removed 5 bases at V and 5 bases at J, leaving 8 bases unmatched. The CDR3 DNA follows: TGTGCCAGCAGCGTACAAGGACAGGGGATAGATACGCAGTATTTT. Protein sequence: CASSVQGQGIDTQYF.

The rearrangement uses TRBV10-3 and TRBJ1-3, with a tentative D call TRBD1 (5 bases). CDR1 is ENHRY, CDR2 SYGVKD, per germline. The CDR3 consists of 16 residues. The V gene lost 8 bases and the J gene lost 0 bases, with 17 bases spanning the gap. The CDR3, as DNA: TGTGCCATCGGATTTTCGCAGGGAGACTCTGGAAACACCATATATTTT. Protein sequence: CAIGFSQGDSGNTIYF.

About this clone: At one boundary the junction diverges from the germline segment, which might be a read error. The chain recombines TRBV7-7 with TRBJ2-7; D call uncertain. CDR1 and CDR2 (germline): SSHAT, FNYEAQ (reference sequence). The CDR3 spans 14 residues. In DNA form, the CDR3 reads TGTGCTAGCAGCCCCCAGGCCCCCCGATACGAGCAGTACTTC. Translation gives CASSPQAPRYEQYF.

In DNA form, the CDR3 reads TGTGCCTGGAGCGGGGGAGAAACAGATACGCAGTATTTT. It encodes CAWSGGETDTQYF. The chain links TRBV30 to TRBJ2-3; D is perhaps TRBD2 (6 bases). The CDR3 runs to 13 residues. The germline gives CDR1 GTSNPN, CDR2 SVGIG (reference sequence). The V end lost 3 bases, the J end lost 3 bases, and 10 bases lay between the germline ends.